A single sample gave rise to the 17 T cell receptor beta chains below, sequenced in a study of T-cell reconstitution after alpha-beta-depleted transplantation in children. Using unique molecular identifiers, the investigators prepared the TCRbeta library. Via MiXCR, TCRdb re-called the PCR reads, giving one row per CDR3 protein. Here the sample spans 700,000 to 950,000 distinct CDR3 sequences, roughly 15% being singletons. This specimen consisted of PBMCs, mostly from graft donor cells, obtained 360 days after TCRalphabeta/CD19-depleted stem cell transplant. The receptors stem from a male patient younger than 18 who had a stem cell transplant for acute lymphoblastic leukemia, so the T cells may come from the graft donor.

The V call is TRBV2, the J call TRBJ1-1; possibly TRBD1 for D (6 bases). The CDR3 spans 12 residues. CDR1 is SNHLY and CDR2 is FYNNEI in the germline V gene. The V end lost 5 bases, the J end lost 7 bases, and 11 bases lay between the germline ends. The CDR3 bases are TGTGCCAGCAGTCAACAGGGTTTTGAAGCTTTCTTT. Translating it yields CASSQQGFEAFF.

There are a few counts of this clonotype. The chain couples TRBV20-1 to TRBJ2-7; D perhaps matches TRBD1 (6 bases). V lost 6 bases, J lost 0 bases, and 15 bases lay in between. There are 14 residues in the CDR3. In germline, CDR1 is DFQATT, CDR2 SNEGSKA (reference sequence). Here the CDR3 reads CSAGARTASYEQYF. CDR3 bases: TGCAGTGCGGGTGCCCGGACAGCCTCCTACGAGCAGTACTTC.

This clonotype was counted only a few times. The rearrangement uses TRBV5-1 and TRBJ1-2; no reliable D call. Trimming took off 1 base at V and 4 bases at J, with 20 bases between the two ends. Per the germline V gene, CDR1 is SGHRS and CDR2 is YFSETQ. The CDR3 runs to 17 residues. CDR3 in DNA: TGCGCCAGCAGCTTGTGGCCGAGAGGGCCTCTTGGCTATGGCTACACCTTC. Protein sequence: CASSLWPRGPLGYGYTF.

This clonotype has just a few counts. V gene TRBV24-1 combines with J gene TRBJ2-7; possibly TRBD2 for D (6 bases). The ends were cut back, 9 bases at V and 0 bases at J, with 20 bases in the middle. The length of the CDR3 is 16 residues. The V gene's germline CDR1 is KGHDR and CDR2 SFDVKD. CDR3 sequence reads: CATSRMGGNGSYEQYF. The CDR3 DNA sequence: TGTGCCACCTCCCGGATGGGCGGGAACGGCTCCTACGAGCAGTACTTC.

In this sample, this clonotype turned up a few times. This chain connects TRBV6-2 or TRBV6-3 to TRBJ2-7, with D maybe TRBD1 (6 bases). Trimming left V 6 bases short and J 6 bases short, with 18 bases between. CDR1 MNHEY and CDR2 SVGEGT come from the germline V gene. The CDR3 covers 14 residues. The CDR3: CASSPDRTWSEQYF. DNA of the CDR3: TGTGCCAGCAGCCCCGACAGGACGTGGTCCGAGCAGTACTTC.

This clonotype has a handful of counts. Here the CDR3 DNA reads TGCAGTGCTTTGGTGGGGACCCCGCGCGAAAGCACCTTC. Its translation: CSALVGTPRESTF. This chain connects TRBV20-1 to TRBJ1-2, with D possibly matching TRBD1 (5 bases). This CDR3 region has 13 residues. The V end lost 5 bases, the J end lost 13 bases, and 23 bases lay between the germline ends. The germline V gene encodes CDR1 DFQATT and CDR2 SNEGSKA (reference sequence).

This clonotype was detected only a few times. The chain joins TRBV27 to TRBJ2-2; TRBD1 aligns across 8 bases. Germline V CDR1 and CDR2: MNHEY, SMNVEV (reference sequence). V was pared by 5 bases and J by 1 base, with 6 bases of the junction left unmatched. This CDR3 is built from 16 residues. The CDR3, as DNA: TGTGCCAGCAGTACGTACAGGGGGAAGAACACCGGGGAGCTGTTTTTT. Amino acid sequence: CASSTYRGKNTGELFF.

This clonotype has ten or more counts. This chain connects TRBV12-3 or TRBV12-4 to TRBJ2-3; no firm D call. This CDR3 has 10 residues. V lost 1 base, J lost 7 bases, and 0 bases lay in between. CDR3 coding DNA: TGTGCCAGCAGTTTAGATACGCAGTATTTT. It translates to CASSLDTQYF.

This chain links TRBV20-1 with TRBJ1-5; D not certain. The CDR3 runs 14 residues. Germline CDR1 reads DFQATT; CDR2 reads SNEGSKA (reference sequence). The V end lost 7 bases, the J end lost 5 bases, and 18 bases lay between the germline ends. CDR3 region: CSVRAVEGYQPQHF. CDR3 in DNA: TGCAGTGTCCGAGCGGTCGAGGGATATCAGCCCCAGCATTTT.

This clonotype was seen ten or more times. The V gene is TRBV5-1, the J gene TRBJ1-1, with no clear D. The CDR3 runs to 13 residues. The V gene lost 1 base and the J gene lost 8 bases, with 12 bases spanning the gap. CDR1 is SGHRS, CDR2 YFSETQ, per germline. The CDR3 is CASSLMGLKEAFF. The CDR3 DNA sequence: TGCGCCAGCAGCTTGATGGGGTTGAAGGAAGCTTTCTTT.

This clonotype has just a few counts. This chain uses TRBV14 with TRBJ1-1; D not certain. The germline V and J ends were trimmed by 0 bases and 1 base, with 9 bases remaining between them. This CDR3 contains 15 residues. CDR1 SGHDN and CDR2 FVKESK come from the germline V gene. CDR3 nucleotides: TGTGCCAGCAGCCAAGAAGCGGCTGCGAACACTGAAGCTTTCTTT. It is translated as CASSQEAAANTEAFF.

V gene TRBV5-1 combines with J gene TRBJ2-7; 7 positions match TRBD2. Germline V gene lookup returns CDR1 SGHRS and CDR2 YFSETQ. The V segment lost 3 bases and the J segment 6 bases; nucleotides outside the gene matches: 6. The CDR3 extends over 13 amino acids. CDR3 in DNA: TGCGCCAGCAGCTGGCGGGAGTCAGGCGAGCAGTACTTC. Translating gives CASSWRESGEQYF.

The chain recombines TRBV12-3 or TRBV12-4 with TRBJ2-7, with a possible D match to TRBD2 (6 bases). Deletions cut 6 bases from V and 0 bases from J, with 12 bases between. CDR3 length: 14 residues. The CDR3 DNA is TGTGCCAGCAGCCAAATGGAGGGCTCCTACGAGCAGTACTTC. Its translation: CASSQMEGSYEQYF.

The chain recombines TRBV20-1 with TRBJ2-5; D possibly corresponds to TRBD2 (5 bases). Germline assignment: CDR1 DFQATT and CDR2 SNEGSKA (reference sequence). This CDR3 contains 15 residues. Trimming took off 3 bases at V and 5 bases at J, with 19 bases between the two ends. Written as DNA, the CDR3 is TGCAGTGCTAGTCATAGACTAAGTATCACCGAGACCCAGTACTTC. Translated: CSASHRLSITETQYF.

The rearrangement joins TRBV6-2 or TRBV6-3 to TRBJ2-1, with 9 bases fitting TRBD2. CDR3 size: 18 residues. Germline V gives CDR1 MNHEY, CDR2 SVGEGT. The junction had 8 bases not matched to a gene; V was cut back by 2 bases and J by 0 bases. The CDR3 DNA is TGTGCCAGCAGTTACACACTACTAGCGGGTAACTCCTACAATGAGCAGTTCTTC. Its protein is CASSYTLLAGNSYNEQFF.

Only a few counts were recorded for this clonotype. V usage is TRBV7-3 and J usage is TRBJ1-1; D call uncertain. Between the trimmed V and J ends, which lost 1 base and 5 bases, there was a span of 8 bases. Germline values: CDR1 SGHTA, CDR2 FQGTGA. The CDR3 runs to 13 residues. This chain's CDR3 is CASSLSWETEAFF. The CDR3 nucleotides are TGTGCCAGCAGCTTAAGCTGGGAGACTGAAGCTTTCTTT.

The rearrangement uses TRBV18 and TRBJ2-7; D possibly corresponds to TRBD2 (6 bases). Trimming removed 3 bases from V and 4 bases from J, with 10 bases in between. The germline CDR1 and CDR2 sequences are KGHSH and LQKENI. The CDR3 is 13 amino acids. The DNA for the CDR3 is TGTGCCAGCTCACCCAGACTAGTTTACGAGCAGTACTTC. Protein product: CASSPRLVYEQYF.